This TCR beta chain was sequenced during a study of shared clonotypes between healthy human individuals. Study at large: Researchers drew samples from a couple of women and a few men aged 18 to 49. General observations from the study: Between four donors, naive CD4 clonotypes were shared at a level of about 5%. Generation probabilities of non-shared clonotypes were lower (relative to those shared by all four donors).

On this clone itself: Antigen specificity is unknown.

A CD45RA-negative memory subset and a CD45RA+ naive subset were separated from the CD4+ cells. TCRdb's copy holds only in-frame clones and misses some; the assay was immunoSEQ multiplex PCR. The data contain 2.3 million or so clones, 90% to 95% of them singletons. This CDR3 has 17 residues. Losses at the gene ends were 5 bases for V and 3 bases for J; bases not matched to a gene: 9. CDR1 is SGHDN and CDR2 is FVKESK in the germline V gene. J is TRBJ2-3 and V is TRBV14, with TRBD2 matching over 12 bases. The source is a man younger than 35 in good health. Some clones in this sample may be carry-over from other donors' samples. Input material: naive CD4+ T cells from PBMCs. Sample subset: CD45RA+ positively selected. CDR3 region: CASSTYYTSGRTDTQYF. The CDR3 DNA reads as TGTGCCAGCAGCACATACTACACTAGCGGGAGGACAGATACGCAGTATTTT.